Sequencing of this T cell receptor beta chain was carried out in a study of type 1 regulatory T cells. Study in general: An in vitro protocol generated T-allo10, a Tr1-enriched, alloantigen-specific CD4 T cell product.

Via MiXCR, TCRdb re-called the reads, giving one row per CDR3 protein. There are 75,000 to 100,000 distinct CDR3 sequences in the sample; roughly a third occur only once, and approximately 2.2% lies in the top ten. This clonotype was recorded a few times. Specimen: CD4+ T cells, either the whole sample or a sorted fraction (not recorded which). The source is a human donor in good health.

The CDR3 region is CASSDLGQSEKLFF. The CDR3 DNA follows: TGTGCCAGCAGTGATTTAGGACAGTCTGAAAAACTGTTTTTT. The chain couples TRBV25-1 to TRBJ1-4; the D gene is possibly TRBD1 (6 bases). Germline CDR1 and CDR2: MGHDK and SYGVNS. V lost 3 bases, J lost 7 bases, and 12 bases lay in between. The CDR3 is 14 residues long.